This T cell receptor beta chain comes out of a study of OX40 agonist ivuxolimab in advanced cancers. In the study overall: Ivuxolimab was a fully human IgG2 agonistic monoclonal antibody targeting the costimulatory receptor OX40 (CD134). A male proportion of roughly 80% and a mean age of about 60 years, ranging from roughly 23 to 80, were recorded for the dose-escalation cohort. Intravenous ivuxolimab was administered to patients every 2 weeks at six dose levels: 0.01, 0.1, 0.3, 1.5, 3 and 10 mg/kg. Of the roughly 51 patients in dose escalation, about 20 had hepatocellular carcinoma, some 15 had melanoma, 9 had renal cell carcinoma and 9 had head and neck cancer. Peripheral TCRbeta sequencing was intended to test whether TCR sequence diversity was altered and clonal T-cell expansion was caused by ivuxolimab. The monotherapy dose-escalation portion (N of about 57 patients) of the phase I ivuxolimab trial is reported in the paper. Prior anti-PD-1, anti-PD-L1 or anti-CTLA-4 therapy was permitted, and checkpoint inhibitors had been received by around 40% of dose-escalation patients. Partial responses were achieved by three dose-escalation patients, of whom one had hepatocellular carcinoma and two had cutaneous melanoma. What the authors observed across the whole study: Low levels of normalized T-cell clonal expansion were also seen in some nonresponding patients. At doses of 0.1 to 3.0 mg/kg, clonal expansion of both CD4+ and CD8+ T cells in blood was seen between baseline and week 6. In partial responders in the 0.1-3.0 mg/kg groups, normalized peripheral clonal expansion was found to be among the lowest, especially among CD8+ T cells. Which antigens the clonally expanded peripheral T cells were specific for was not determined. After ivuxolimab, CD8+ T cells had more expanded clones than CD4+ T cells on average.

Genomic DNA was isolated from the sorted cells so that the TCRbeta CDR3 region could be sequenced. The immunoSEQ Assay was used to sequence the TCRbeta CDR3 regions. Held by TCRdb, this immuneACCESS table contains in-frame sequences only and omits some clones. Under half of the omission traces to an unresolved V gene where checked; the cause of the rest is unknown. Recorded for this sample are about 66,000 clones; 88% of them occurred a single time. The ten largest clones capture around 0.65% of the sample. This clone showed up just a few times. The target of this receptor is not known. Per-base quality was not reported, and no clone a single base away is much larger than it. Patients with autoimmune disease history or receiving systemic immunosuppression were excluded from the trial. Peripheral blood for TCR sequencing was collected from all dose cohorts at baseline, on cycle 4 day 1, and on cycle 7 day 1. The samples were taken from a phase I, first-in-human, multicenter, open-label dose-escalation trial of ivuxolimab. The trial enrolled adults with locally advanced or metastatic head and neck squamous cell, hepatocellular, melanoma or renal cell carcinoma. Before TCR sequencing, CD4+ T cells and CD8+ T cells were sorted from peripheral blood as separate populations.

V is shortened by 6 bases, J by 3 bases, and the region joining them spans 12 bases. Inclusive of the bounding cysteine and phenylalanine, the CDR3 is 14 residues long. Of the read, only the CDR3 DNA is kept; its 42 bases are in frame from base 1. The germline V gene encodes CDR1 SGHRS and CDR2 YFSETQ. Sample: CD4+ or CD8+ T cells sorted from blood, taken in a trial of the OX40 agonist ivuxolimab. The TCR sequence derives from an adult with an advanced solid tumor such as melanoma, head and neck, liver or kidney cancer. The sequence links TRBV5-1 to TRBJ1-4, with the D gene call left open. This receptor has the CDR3 CASTLQPSNEKLFF. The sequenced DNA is TGCGCCAGCACCCTTCAGCCCTCTAATGAAAAACTGTTTTTT.